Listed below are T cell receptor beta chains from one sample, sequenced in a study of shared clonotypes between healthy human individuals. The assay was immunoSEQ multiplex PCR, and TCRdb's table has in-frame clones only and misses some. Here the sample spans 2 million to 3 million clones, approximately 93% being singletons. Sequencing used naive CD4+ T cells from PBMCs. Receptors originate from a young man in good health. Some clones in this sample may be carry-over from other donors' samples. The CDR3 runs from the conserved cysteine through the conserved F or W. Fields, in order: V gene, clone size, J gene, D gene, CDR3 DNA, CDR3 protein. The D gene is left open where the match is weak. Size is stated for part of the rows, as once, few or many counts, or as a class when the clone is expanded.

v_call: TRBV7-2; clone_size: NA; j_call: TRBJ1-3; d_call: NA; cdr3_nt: TGTGCCAGCAGCTCACAGGTTATTCGGGCTGGAAACACCATATATTTT; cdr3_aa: CASSSQVIRAGNTIYF
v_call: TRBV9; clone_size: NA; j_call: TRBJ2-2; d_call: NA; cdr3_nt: TGTGCCAGCAGCTTCGGAGGCGGCGGCACCGGGGAGCTGTTTTTT; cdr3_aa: CASSFGGGGTGELFF
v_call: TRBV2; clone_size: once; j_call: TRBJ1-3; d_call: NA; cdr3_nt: TGTGCCAGCAAACTAGACAGGGGAAACACCATATATTTT; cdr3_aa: CASKLDRGNTIYF
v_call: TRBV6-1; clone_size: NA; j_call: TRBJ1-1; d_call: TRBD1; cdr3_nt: TGTGCCAGCAGTGGTATTCTCGATACTTCCCGACTCCGGGACAGTGAAGCTTTCTTT; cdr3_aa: CASSGILDTSRLRDSEAFF
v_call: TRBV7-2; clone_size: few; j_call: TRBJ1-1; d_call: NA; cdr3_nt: TGTGCCAGCAGCTTAGAAGGGGTTATGAACACTGAAGCTTTCTTT; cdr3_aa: CASSLEGVMNTEAFF
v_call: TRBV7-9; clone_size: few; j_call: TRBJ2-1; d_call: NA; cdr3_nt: TGTGCCAGCACCCCCGGGGGACATGAGCAGTTCTTC; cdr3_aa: CASTPGGHEQFF
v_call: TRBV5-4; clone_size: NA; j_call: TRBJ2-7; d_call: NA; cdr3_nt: TGTGCCAGCAGCTTGGAGGGCGGGACGGGGTCCTACGAGCAGTACTTC; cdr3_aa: CASSLEGGTGSYEQYF
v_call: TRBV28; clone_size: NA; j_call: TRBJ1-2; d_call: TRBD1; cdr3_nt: TGTGCCAGCAGTTTTCTTCAACAGGGGGGCTACACCTTC; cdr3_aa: CASSFLQQGGYTF
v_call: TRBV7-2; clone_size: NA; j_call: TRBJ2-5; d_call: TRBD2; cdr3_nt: TGTGCCAGCAGCCCACCCGCTAGCGGCCTCGTGAGGACCCAGTACTTC; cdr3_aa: CASSPPASGLVRTQYF
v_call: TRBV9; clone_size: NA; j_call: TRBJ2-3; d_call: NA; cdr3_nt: TGTGCCAGCAGCGATAGCGGCAACGCGCGGGTTACGCAGTATTTT; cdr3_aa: CASSDSGNARVTQYF
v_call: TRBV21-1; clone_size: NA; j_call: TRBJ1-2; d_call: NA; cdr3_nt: TGTGCCAGCAGCAAAAAAGGTGTCCGTGGCTACACCTTC; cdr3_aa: CASSKKGVRGYTF
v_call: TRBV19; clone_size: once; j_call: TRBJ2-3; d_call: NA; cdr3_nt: TGTGCCAGTAACAGCGGGAGCACAGATACGCAGTATTTT; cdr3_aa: CASNSGSTDTQYF
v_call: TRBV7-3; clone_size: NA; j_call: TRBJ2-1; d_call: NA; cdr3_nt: TGTGCCAGCAGCTTGAGCGGAGGTTCCTACAATGAGCAGTTCTTC; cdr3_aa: CASSLSGGSYNEQFF
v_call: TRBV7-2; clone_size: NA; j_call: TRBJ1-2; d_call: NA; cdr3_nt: TGTGCCAGCAGCTTAAGTTCCCGCCAGGGTCACTATGGCTACACCTTC; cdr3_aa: CASSLSSRQGHYGYTF
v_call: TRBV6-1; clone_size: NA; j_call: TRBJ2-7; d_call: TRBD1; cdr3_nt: TGTGCCAGCAGTGTCGCGGACAGGGGTTACGAGCAGTACTTC; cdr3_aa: CASSVADRGYEQYF
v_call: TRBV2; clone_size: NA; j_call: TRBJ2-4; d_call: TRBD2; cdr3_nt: TGTGCCAGCGGGGCGGCGGGAGAAAACATTCAGTACTTC; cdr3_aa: CASGAAGENIQYF
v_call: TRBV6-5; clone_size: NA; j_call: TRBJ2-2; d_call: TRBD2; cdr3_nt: TGTGCCAGCAGTCTCCCCGGGGGGGGCACCGGGGAGCTGTTTTTT; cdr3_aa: CASSLPGGGTGELFF
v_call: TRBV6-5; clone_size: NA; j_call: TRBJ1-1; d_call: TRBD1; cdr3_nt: TGTGCCAGCAGTTACGAGGGGGCGAGAACTGAAGCTTTCTTT; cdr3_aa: CASSYEGARTEAFF
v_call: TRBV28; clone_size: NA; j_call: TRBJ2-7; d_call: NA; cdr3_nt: TGTGCCAGCAGTCCCCCCCCGGGCGCCCACGAGCAGTACTTC; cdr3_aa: CASSPPPGAHEQYF
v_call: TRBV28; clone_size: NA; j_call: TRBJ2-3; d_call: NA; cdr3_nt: TGTGCCAGCAGTTTCCGGGAGTGGACAGATACGCAGTATTTT; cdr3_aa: CASSFREWTDTQYF
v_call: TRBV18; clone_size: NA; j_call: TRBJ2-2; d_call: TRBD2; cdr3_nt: TGTGCCAGCTCACTGACCCGGGACTATGGGACCGGGGAGCTGTTTTTT; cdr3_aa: CASSLTRDYGTGELFF
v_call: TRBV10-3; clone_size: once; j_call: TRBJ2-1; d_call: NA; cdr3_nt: TGTGCCATCAGTGTGGGGATCGTCCTAGGGTACGATGAGCAGTTCTTC; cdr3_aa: CAISVGIVLGYDEQFF
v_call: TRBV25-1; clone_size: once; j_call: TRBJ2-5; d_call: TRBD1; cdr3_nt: TGTGCCAGCAGGAGGACAGGGGCACAGACCCAGTACTTC; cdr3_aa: CASRRTGAQTQYF
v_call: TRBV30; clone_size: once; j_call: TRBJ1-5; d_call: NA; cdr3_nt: TGTGCCTGGAGTTTCCAACGGGGAGCTAGGCAGCCCCAGCATTTT; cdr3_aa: CAWSFQRGARQPQHF
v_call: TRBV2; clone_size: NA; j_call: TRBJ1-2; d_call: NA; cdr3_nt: TGTGCCAGCAGTGAGTACGGAGAAAACTATGGCTACACCTTC; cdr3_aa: CASSEYGENYGYTF
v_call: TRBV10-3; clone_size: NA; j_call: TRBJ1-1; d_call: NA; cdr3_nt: TGTGCCATCAGTGGACGGAAGAACACTGAAGCTTTCTTT; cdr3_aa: CAISGRKNTEAFF
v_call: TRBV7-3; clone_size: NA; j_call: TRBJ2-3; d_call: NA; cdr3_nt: TGTGCCAGCAGCTTAACGGTCCAGGGAGGCACAGATACGCAGTATTTT; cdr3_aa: CASSLTVQGGTDTQYF
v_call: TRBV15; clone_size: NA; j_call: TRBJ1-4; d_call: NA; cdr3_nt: TGTGCCACCGGCCGACGGTTTAATGAAAAACTGTTTTTT; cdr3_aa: CATGRRFNEKLFF
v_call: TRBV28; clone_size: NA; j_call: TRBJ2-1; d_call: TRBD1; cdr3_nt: TGTGCCAGCCCCTCTAGAGCCGGGACAGGCCCGACGAATGAGCAGTTCTTC; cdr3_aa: CASPSRAGTGPTNEQFF
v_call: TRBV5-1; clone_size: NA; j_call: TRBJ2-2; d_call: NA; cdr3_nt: TGCGCCAGCAGCCCCCTGGACCCGAACACCGGGGAGCTGTTTTTT; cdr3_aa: CASSPLDPNTGELFF
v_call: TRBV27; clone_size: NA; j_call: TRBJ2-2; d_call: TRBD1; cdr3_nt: TGTGCCAGCATCCCCCTGGGACAGGCGAACACCGGGGAGCTGTTTTTT; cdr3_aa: CASIPLGQANTGELFF
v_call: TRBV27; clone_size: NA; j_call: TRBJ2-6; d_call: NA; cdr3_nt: TGTGCCAGCAAGAGTAGGGGGGTTTCCGGGGCCAACGTCCTGACTTTC; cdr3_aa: CASKSRGVSGANVLTF
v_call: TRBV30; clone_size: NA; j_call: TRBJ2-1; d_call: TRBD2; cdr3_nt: TGTGCCTGGGGACTAGCGGGAGGGCCGAAGCAGTTCTTC; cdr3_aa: CAWGLAGGPKQFF
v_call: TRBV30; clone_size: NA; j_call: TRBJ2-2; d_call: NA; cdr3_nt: TGTGCCTGGAGTGTAACGTGGGGTCGGTTCACCGGGGAGCTGTTTTTT; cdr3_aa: CAWSVTWGRFTGELFF
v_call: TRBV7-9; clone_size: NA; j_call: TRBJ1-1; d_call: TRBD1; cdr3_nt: TGTGCCAGCACCGTCCAGGGGGGCTACTCTGAAGCTTTCTTT; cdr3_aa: CASTVQGGYSEAFF
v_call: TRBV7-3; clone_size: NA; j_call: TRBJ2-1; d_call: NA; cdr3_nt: TGTGCCAGCAGCCCCCCCGGAGGGTACAATGAGCAGTTCTTC; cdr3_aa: CASSPPGGYNEQFF
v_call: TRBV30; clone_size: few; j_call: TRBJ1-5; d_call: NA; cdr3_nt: TGTGCCTGTTCGGGTGGGGAGCAGCCCCAGCATTTT; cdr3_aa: CACSGGEQPQHF
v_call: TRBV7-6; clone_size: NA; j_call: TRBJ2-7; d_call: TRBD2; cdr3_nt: TGTGCCAGCAGCTTAGTTCCAGCGGGAGGCGAGCAGTACTTC; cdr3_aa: CASSLVPAGGEQYF
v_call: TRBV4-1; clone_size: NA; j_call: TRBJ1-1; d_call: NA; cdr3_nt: TGCGCCAGCAGCCAAGAGGAGGGGGGTGAAGCTTTCTTT; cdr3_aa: CASSQEEGGEAFF
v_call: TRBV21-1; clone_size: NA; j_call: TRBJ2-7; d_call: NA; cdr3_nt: TGTGCCAGCCTCGGGACCCTATGGTCAGAGCAGTACTTC; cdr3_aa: CASLGTLWSEQYF
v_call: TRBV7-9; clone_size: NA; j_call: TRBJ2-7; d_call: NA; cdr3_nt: TGTGCCAGCAGCTTAGTTGGGGGCGGTGGAAGGTACGAGCAGTACTTC; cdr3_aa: CASSLVGGGGRYEQYF
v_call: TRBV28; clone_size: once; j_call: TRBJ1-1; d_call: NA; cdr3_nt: TGTGCCAGCAGTTTATTGGGGGGCTATACTGAAGCTTTCTTT; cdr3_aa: CASSLLGGYTEAFF
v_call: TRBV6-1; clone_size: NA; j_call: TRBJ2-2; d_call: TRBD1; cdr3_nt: TGTGCCAGCAGTGAAGCCCGGGGGACAGGGGTAACCGGGGAGCTGTTTTTT; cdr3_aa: CASSEARGTGVTGELFF
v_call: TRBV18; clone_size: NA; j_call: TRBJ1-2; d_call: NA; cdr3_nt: TGTGCCAGCTCACCGACACACACCGACTATGGCTACACCTTC; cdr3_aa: CASSPTHTDYGYTF
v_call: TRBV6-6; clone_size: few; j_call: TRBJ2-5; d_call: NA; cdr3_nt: TGTGCCAGCAGCAGGGGCCAAGAGACCCAGTACTTC; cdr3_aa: CASSRGQETQYF
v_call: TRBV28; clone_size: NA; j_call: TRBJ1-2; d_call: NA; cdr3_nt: TGTGCCAGCTCAAACCCCCTTTATCATACCTTC; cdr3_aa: CASSNPLYHTF
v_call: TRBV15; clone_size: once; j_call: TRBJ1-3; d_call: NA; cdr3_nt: TGTGCCACCAGCAGCGGGGTCAACACCATATATTTT; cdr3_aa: CATSSGVNTIYF
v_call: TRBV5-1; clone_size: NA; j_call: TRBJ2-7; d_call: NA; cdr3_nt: TGCGCCAGCAGCTCCTCTGGGATTCTCTACGAGCAGTACTTC; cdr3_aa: CASSSSGILYEQYF